This TCR beta chain was obtained from a study of cytomegalovirus exposure and HLA in healthy donors (dated by TCRdb to about 2017). Describing the broader study: An earlier analysis of 550 to 700 of the donors reported approximately 270 Gb of sequence data and about 100 million unique TCR beta sequences from about 179 million T cells. About 300 gigabases of sequencing data and 70 million to 85 million unique TCR sequences were included in an early release covering several hundred HLA-typed donors. Of the 300 to 500 genotyped donors, 75% to 85% were placed in the genetic ancestry cluster associated with self-reported Caucasian donors. The study was designed to test whether signatures of past pathogen exposure could be identified by cataloging public T cell receptors. The study profiled the T cell repertoires of some 610 subjects by immunosequencing and related them to cytomegalovirus serostatus. Besides the first cohort of approximately 710 subjects, a separate validation cohort made up of 120 different subjects was used. High-throughput TCR immunosequencing, statistical association of individual TCRs with disease status, and machine learning were combined to predict cytomegalovirus infection status. In a later analysis, previously published TCR beta repertoires from hundreds of donors were re-analyzed and high-resolution HLA genotyping was added so that TCR occurrence patterns could be studied. In the later analysis, no new phenotypic data were used to find candidate immune exposures; instead, reliance was placed on TCR beta sequences and their occurrence across donors. An earlier analysis of 587 of the donors used high-throughput TCR beta sequencing to judge whether each TCR beta V gene segment behaved as functional or pseudogenic. Alongside the repertoire data, information on donor age, sex, ethnicity and CMV serostatus was compiled. Genome-wide SNP genotypes for about three fifths of the 666 donors were used in a later genetic analysis, which treated that subset as a discovery cohort. Every discovery cohort repertoire had been produced on one sequencing platform. Class I and class II HLA loci were covered by the typing at four-digit resolution. Typing coverage differed by locus: A, B, C, DRB1 and DQB1 were typed in roughly 629-630 donors, DQA1 in about 550, DPA1 in over 600, and DPB1 in 472. Five DR-DQ haplotypes were handled as single units for association and clustering, since linkage in the cohort was strong. Among about 400 genotyped donors of the cohort, an average of approximately 220,000 unique TCR beta nucleotide sequences was sequenced per donor, of which approximately 19% were non-productive.

The cohort was made up of approximately 670 healthy bone marrow donors. Cohort members were all nominally healthy when sampled, although unrecorded immune exposures were likely present. The donor tested CMV seronegative and was one of the 352 seronegative cohort members. Every donor gave a peripheral blood sample, and the peripheral blood mononuclear cells from that sample were used for TCR beta sequencing. Genomic DNA was extracted from the blood cell samples with the Qiagen DNeasy Blood Extraction Kit. This clone was recorded only once. Its antigen is still unknown. Per-base qualities were not stored, and no clone one base away is much larger. Overall results and qualifications from the work: Cytomegalovirus status was reported to be diagnosed by the classifier with high specificity and sensitivity in both the original and validation cohorts. According to a later analysis, TCR association rates differed among HLA loci, with DRB1 alleles showing the most associated TCRs and HLA-C alleles showing the fewest. In a later analysis, several top co-occurrence clusters were reported to appear linked to parvovirus B19, influenza, CMV and Epstein-Barr virus. CMV serostatus was the only immune exposure information available for the cohort. Because some donors lacked HLA typing at each locus, the association tests relied only on the typed subset. A later analysis found that most CMV-associated TCR beta chains appeared HLA-restricted, with HLA associations seemingly driven largely by CMV exposure. Broadly in line with IMGT annotations, most TCR beta V segments showed up in productive rearrangements about 87% or about 30% of the time in an earlier analysis of roughly 590 of the donors. Strong co-occurrence of HLA alleles, especially DR and DQ, made assigning TCR associations to individual alleles difficult. This cohort had only TCR beta chains sequenced, and the lack of alpha or paired-chain data limited which features could be detected. A few of the identified cytomegalovirus-associated TCR beta chains were confirmed in vitro to be specific for cytomegalovirus antigens. In a later analysis, HLA-associated TCR beta chains showed more clonal expansion and lower generation probabilities than non-associated chains that were equally common. The earlier analysis of 587 of the donors excluded approximately 15 rarely observed V segments, including chromosome 9 orphons, because counts were too low. Across donors, most TCR sequences were observed very rarely, whereas some public TCRs were present in many individuals. The presence/absence analyses assumed that sequencing depth was roughly uniform across donors, and that assumption may not be true. In a later genetic analysis, fewer N-insertions in productive TCRs were reported among donors in an Asian-associated ancestry cluster than the roughly 640-donor mean. A total of roughly 160 TCR beta chains were listed by the study as associated with cytomegalovirus. A further reported finding was that TCR beta sequences accurately predicted the HLA-A and HLA-B alleles for most subjects in the first cohort. In a later genetic analysis, a missense DCLRE1C variant was associated with V-gene and J-gene trimming of TCR beta chains, and the association was replicated in an independent cohort. The 87-base-pair reads could not distinguish some IMGT-functional V segments, including TRBV6-2 and TRBV6-3, so those segments were excluded. The sequencing pipeline was judged likely to have produced a cluster of highly shared sequence variants as a technical artifact. Linkage disequilibrium might explain the correlated functional status among segregating V segments, but an unknown experimental factor could not be excluded. At a false discovery rate of 0.05, a later analysis linked 16,951 TCR beta sequences to specific HLA alleles. It was suggested by the authors that the approach could potentially be generalized to other disease states and immunological phenotypes.

Receptors were amplified or captured by the immunoSEQ multiplex PCR assay. A mixture of 60 forward primers for TCR Vbeta segments and 13 reverse primers for TCR Jbeta segments was used in the multiplex PCR. The CDR3 region of rearranged TCR beta genes was amplified from genomic DNA with a multiplex PCR assay. The amplified TCR beta libraries were sequenced on the Illumina HiSeq System as 87-base-pair reads. On the study's bioinformatics: A later analysis tallied 80 million to 95 million unique TCR beta chains across the 650 to 750 repertoires, and about 12 million of those chains were shared by two or more donors. To remove PCR and sequencing errors, raw reads were error-corrected and collapsed into unique sequences using a nearest-neighbor algorithm that merged closely related sequences. V, D and J gene segments were assigned by aligning CDR3 sequences to IMGT reference sequences. Each retained sequence needed at least a six-nucleotide match to both a V gene segment and a J gene segment. Rearrangements were classified as productive when the CDR3 lacked stop codons and remained in frame with V and J, and all other rearrangements were classified as non-productive. Following IMGT convention, CDR3 was defined as the stretch from the second conserved V-encoded cysteine to the conserved J-encoded phenylalanine. In an earlier analysis of just under 600 of the donors, sequences lacking an unambiguous match to a single V gene segment were excluded. An earlier analysis of approximately 590 of the donors called V segments functional above 56.7% productive rearrangements and segregating when the between-donor standard deviation exceeded 5%. To diagnose cytomegalovirus status from the catalog of TCR beta chain sequences, a statistical classification framework was built. In a later analysis, TCR nucleotide sequences were compared against IMGT/GENE-DB human TR gene sequences so that V and J genes could be assigned. A later analysis assigned CDR3 sequences and most-parsimonious VDJ recombination scenarios with the TCRdist pipeline. A later analysis defined each TCR beta chain by its CDR3 amino acid sequence plus V-gene family, and excluded reads lacking a unique V-gene family. In a later analysis, nearly 600 highly shared, low-generation-probability nucleotide sequences were removed to address suspected cross-contamination and a sequencing artifact. In a later analysis, a clonal expansion index was calculated for each public chain from normalized within-repertoire ranks of inferred template counts. In a later analysis, generation probabilities were computed with a VDJ recombination model fitted to out-of-frame rearrangements, and the resulting probabilities were checked against IGoR. In a later analysis, TCR-TCR, TCR-HLA and TCR-CMV co-occurrence was scored with hypergeometric tests, and a repertoire-size bias correction was applied to TCR pairs. To estimate false discovery rates, a later analysis permuted the HLA or CMV assignments 20 times. In a later analysis, co-occurring TCRs were grouped using DBSCAN, with TCRdist sequence similarity added in when clustering inside HLA-allele-positive subsets. For co-occurrence clustering, repertoires with fewer than 30,000 or more than 120,000 public chains were excluded, along with 4 to 6 repertoires with anomalous nucleotide sharing. TCRdb re-hosts the immuneACCESS table, in-frame sequences only. Its copies lack some clones; in the studies checked, an unresolved V gene accounts for under half of them, and the cause for the rest is not known. The V and J calls and clone size were taken over from that table, and D and trimming were inferred from the DNA. The sample data list around 110,000 clones, and about 64% of these were observed just once. Clones ranked in the top ten supply less than 3.5% of the sample.

V is cut by 6 bases and J by 15 bases, and the space between the germline ends is 18 bases. The CDR3 starts with the cysteine, ends with the phenylalanine, and has 12 residues. Solely the CDR3 DNA is kept, with 36 bases framed from the first base. CDR1 is given as MNHEY and CDR2 as SVGAGI, both from the germline V gene. This receptor was identified in a female donor in good health and CMV-seronegative. The sample comprised PBMCs. Recombination connected TRBV6-5 to TRBJ1-5; no confident D gene assignment can be made. This receptor has the CDR3 CASRGDSGLAHF. DNA sequence: TGTGCCAGCAGGGGAGATTCAGGTCTCGCGCATTTT.